This T cell receptor beta chain was captured by sequencing in a study of blood T cells in healthy people across ages. Findings and limits, study-wide: A roughly linear age-dependent decrease characterized TCR beta diversity per million T cells.

Germline-derived CDR1 and CDR2 are MNHEY and SVGAGI. V was clipped by 2 bases and J by 8 bases; unmatched bases: 10. The CDR3 length is 16 residues. It was with a sample-barcoded 5' primer and a J-beta primer mix that a second PCR of roughly 7 to 12 cycles was run. A single record per CDR3 protein comes from TCRdb applying MiXCR to the 5' RACE reads. The data hold more than 500,000 distinct CDR3 sequences, with about 28% observed a single time. Remarks on this clonotype: Its specificity is not known.

These data were also reused for a study on T cells of mothers and their children.

Input material: blood. The source of this sequence is a boy between 2 and 10 years old in good health. The V gene is TRBV6-5, the J gene TRBJ1-4; 8 positions agree with TRBD1. The CDR3 loop reads CASSYRATGAIEKLFF. The CDR3, as DNA: TGTGCCAGCAGTTACCGAGCGACAGGGGCGATAGAAAAACTGTTTTTT.